This TCR beta chain appears in the sequencing data of a study of memory CD4+ T cells and cytomegalovirus serostatus. The sort gate was single viable CD3+CD4+CD8-CD45RO+ cells for memory CD4+ T cells. Clones were read by immunoSEQ multiplex PCR, and TCRdb kept only the in-frame ones, dropping some. This table holds approximately 56,000 clones, around 80% found once. The material sequenced was memory CD4+ T cells from blood. The TCR comes from an adult in good health and CMV-seronegative.

The CDR3 reads CASSLGHPGPQYF. In DNA form, the CDR3 reads TGTGCCAGCAGCTTAGGCCATCCTGGGCCCCAGTACTTC. V is TRBV7-8 and J is TRBJ2-5; D unclear. V gave up 1 base and J gave up 9 bases, with 12 bases separating them. The CDR3 contains 13 residues. Germline V gene data show CDR1 as SGHVS and CDR2 as FQNEAQ.